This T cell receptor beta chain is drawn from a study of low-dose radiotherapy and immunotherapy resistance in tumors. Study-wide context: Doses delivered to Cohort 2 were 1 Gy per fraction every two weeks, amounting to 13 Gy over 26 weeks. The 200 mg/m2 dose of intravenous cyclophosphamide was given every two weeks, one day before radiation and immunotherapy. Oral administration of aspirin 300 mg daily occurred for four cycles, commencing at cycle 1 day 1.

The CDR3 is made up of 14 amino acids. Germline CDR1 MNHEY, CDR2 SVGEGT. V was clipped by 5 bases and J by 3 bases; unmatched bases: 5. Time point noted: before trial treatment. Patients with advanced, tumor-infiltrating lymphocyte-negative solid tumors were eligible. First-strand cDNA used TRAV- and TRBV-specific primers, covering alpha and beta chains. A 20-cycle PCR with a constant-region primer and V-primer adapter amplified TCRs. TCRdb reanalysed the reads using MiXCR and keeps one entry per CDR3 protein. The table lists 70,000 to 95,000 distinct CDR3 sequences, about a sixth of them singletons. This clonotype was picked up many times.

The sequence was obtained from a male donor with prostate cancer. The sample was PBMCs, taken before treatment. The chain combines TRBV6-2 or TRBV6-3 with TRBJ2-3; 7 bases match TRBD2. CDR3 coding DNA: TGTGCCAGCAGTCAAGGGACTACTACAGATACGCAGTATTTT. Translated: CASSQGTTTDTQYF.